This T cell receptor beta chain is from a study of regulatory T cells in long-lasting Graves disease. From germline, CDR1 is SGHTA and CDR2 FQGNSA. J gave up 5 bases and V 5 bases, and 19 bases lay outside the gene matches. CDR3 size: 18 residues. CDR3-region Arm-PCR and iRepertoire HTBI primers produced the TCR beta libraries. One entry per CDR3 protein, called by TCRdb with MiXCR from the multiplex PCR reads. The table lists 410,000 or so distinct CDR3 sequences, about 15% of them singletons. General study results and limits: Among samples with persistent disease, TRBV28, TRBJ1-2 and TRBJ2-5 were favored.

Time point reported: newly diagnosed GD, antithyroid drugs for less than 3 months. PBMCs were the source of the RNA used for TCR sequencing. A note on this clonotype: Antigen specificity is unknown.

These data were likewise used in another study, on T cells in Graves' hyperthyroidism and ophthalmopathy. As reported in that work: With the HTBI primer set, the TCR CDR3 went through a first round of RT-PCR. Most expanded thyroid clonotypes above 0.001 also appeared in blood.

V gene TRBV7-2 combines with J gene TRBJ2-5; 8 bases are shared with TRBD2. The clonotype comes from a woman younger than 45 with Graves disease. The source was peripheral blood mononuclear cells (PBMCs), collected at new diagnosis, from a patient treated with antithyroid drugs. This chain's CDR3 is CASSTDSGLAGARETQYF. As DNA, the CDR3 is TGTGCCAGCAGCACCGATTCCGGACTAGCTGGGGCTCGGGAGACCCAGTACTTC.